This T cell receptor (beta chain) was retrieved from a study of CD8 T cells in Susac syndrome. This clonotype is a singleton in its sample. An input of about 0.5 to 1 ug of RNA was subjected to reverse transcription using random hexamers. Amplification of TCR beta CDR3 across 54 Vbeta and 13 Jbeta was performed with immunoSEQ multiplex PCR. TCRdb reprocessed the immunoSEQ multiplex PCR reads via MiXCR and lists one record per CDR3 protein. Of some 170,000 distinct CDR3 sequences in the sample, about 95% are singletons; the top ten hold 0.1%. This CDR3 is built from 13 residues. Germline CDR1 SGHDN, CDR2 FVKESK. With 2 bases removed from V and 8 bases from J, the gap between germline ends came to 10 bases.

The clonotype comes from a human donor in good health. The chain uses TRBV14 and TRBJ2-4, with D unresolved. Material for sequencing was CD4+ T cells from PBMCs. This CDR3 reads CASSQNLGDIQYF. The CDR3 nucleotides are TGTGCCAGCAGCCAAAATCTGGGTGACATTCAGTACTTC.